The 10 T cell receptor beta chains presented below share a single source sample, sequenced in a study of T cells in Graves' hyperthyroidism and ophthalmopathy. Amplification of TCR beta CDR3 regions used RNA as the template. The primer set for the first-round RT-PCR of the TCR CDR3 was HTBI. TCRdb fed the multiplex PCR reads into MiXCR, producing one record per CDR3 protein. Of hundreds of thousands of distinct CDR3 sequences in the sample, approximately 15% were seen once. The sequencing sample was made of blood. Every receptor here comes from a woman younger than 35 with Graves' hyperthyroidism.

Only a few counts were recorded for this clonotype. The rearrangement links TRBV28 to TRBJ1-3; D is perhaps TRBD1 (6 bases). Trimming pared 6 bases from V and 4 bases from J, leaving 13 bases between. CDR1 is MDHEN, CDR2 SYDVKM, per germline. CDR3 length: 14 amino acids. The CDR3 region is CASRSWGGGNTIYF. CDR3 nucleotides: TGTGCCAGCAGGAGCTGGGGGGGCGGAAACACCATATATTTT.

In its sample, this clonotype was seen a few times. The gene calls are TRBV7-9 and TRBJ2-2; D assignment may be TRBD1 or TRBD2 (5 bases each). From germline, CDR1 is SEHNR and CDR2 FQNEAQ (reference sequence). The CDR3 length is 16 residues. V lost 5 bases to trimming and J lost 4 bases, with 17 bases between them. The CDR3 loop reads CASSPVGAGGTGELFF. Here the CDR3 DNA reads TGTGCCAGCAGCCCCGTCGGGGCCGGTGGCACCGGGGAGCTGTTTTTT.

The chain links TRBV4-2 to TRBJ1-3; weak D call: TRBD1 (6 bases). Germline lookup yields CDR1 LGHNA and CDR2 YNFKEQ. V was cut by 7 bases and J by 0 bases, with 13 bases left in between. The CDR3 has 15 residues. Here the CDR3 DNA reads TGTGCCAGCACCCAGGGGCTGGGCTCTGGAAACACCATATATTTT. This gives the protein CASTQGLGSGNTIYF.

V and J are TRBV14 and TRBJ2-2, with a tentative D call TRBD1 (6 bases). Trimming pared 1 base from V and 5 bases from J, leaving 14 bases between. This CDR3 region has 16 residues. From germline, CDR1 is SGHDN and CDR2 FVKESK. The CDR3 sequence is CASSQVKQGWTGELFF. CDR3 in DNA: TGTGCCAGCAGCCAAGTTAAGCAGGGGTGGACCGGGGAGCTGTTTTTT.

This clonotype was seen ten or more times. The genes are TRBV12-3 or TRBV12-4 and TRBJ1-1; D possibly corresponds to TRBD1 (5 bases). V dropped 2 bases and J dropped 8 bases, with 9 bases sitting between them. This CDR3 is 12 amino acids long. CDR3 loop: CASSLKYREAFF. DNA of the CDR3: TGTGCCAGCAGTTTAAAGTACAGGGAAGCTTTCTTT.

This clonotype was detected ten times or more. CDR3 DNA sequence: TGTGCCAGCAGTCCCTTACAGGGGACGCAAGAGACCCAGTACTTC. Protein: CASSPLQGTQETQYF. V is TRBV28 and J is TRBJ2-5; 7 positions agree with TRBD1. Per germline, CDR1 MDHEN and CDR2 SYDVKM. The CDR3 spans 15 residues. Trimming at V came to 5 bases and at J to 2 bases, leaving 8 bases not matched to a gene. Complete variable domain (other parts from reference TRBV28 and TRBJ2-5): DVKVTQSSRYLVKRTGEKVFLECVQDMDHENMFWYRQDPGLGLRLIYFSYDVKMKEKGDIPEGYSVSREKKERFSLILESASTNQTSMYLCASSPLQGTQETQYFGPGTRLLVL.

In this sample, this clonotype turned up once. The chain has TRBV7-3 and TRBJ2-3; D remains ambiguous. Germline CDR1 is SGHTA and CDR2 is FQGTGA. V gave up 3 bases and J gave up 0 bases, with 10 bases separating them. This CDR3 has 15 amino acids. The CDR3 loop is CASSFLGMSTDTQYF. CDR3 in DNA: TGTGCCAGCAGCTTCTTGGGGATGAGCACAGATACGCAGTATTTT.

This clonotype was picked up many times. The CDR3 DNA is TGTGCCAGCAGCCCTTCTGGGACAGGAACCTACAATGAGCAGTTCTTC. Protein: CASSPSGTGTYNEQFF. The chain links TRBV11-1 to TRBJ2-1; TRBD1 matches 8 bases. This CDR3 is built from 16 residues. Trimming removed 5 bases from V and 2 bases from J; junction bases left unmatched: 8. Germline V gives CDR1 SGHAT, CDR2 FQDESV (reference sequence).

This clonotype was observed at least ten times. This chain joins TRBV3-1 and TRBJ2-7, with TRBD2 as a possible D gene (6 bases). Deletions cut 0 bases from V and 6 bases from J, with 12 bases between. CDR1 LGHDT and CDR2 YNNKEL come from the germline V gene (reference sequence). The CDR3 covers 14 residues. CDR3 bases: TGTGCCAGCAGCCAAGAGCAGCGGGCGGTCGAGCAGTACTTC. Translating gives CASSQEQRAVEQYF.

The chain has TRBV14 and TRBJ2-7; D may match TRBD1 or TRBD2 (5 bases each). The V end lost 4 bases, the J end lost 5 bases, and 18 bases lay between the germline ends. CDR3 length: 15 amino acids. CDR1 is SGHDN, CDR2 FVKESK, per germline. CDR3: CASSPESGTLNEQYF. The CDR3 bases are TGTGCCAGCAGCCCTGAATCCGGGACGTTGAACGAGCAGTACTTC.